These 32 T cell receptor beta chains came from one sample sequenced in a study of control samples from healthy donors and cancer patients. The repertoire was sequenced with immunoSEQ multiplex PCR; TCRdb's copy has only in-frame clones and lacks some. Of just over 150,000 clones in the sample, roughly 92% are singletons; the top ten hold over 2%. The sequenced sample consisted of blood. These receptors all stem from a man aged 45 to 65 in good health.

The chain employs TRBV6-6 and TRBJ2-1, with 14 nucleotides matching TRBD2. V trimming: 1 base; J trimming: 6 bases; junction bases outside the gene matches: 2. Germline lookup yields CDR1 MNHNY and CDR2 SVGAGI (reference sequence). The CDR3 has 16 amino acids. The CDR3 protein is CASSYWGTSGSNEQFF. Here the CDR3 DNA reads TGTGCCAGCAGTTACTGGGGGACTAGCGGGAGCAATGAGCAGTTCTTC.

This clone was counted once. V gene TRBV6-5 combines with J gene TRBJ2-4, with D possibly matching TRBD2 (5 bases). The V end was cut by 8 bases, the J end by 3 bases, with 17 bases between. The CDR3 consists of 15 residues. Germline-derived CDR1 and CDR2 are MNHEY and SVGAGI. The CDR3 region has the DNA TGTGCCAGCGTCTCTGCAAGCGGTGGCAAAAACATTCAGTACTTC. It translates to CASVSASGGKNIQYF.

The chain employs TRBV6-5 and TRBJ2-7; 7 bases align to TRBD2. The V gene end was trimmed by 4 bases and the J gene end by 2 bases; junction bases not matched to a gene: 8. CDR1 MNHEY and CDR2 SVGAGI come from the germline V gene. The CDR3 covers 15 residues. CDR3 in amino acids: CASSSLGGGTYEQYF. For the CDR3, the DNA is TGTGCCAGCAGTTCCCTCGGCGGGGGTACCTACGAGCAGTACTTC.

V gene TRBV7-2 combines with J gene TRBJ2-7, with D tentatively TRBD1 or TRBD2 (5 bases each). This CDR3 contains 16 residues. Germline V gene data show CDR1 as SGHTA and CDR2 as FQGNSA. Trimming cost V 3 bases and J 0 bases, with 15 bases left between them. The CDR3 DNA follows: TGTGCCAGCAGCTTGGGGGTGCGGCCTGCCTCCTACGAGCAGTACTTC. Translating gives CASSLGVRPASYEQYF.

The V gene is TRBV28, the J gene TRBJ2-2; 8 bases fit TRBD1. Germline V lookup: CDR1 MDHEN, CDR2 SYDVKM. This CDR3 has 15 amino acids. Losses at the gene ends were 4 bases for V and 3 bases for J; bases not matched to a gene: 4. The DNA for the CDR3 is TGTGCCAGCAGTTCCCGGACAGGGTACACCGGGGAGCTGTTTTTT. Its translation: CASSSRTGYTGELFF.

The chain joins TRBV5-1 to TRBJ2-5, with 10 positions matching TRBD1. This CDR3 region has 14 residues. Germline CDR1 and CDR2: SGHRS and YFSETQ. V gave up 5 bases and J gave up 4 bases; unmatched junction bases: 5. The CDR3 protein is CASSSTGGPETQYF. The CDR3 DNA reads as TGCGCCAGCAGTTCGACAGGGGGCCCAGAGACCCAGTACTTC.

The V call is TRBV28, the J call TRBJ1-5; TRBD1 matches at 8 bases. This CDR3 spans 15 amino acids. Germline values: CDR1 MDHEN, CDR2 SYDVKM. V trimming: 5 bases; J trimming: 3 bases; junction bases outside the gene matches: 6. The CDR3 nucleotides are TGTGCCAGCAGTGCCAGGGACAGGTCCAATCAGCCCCAGCATTTT. Amino acids: CASSARDRSNQPQHF. Supplemented by reference TRBV28 and TRBJ1-5, the full variable domain reads DVKVTQSSRYLVKRTGEKVFLECVQDMDHENMFWYRQDPGLGLRLIYFSYDVKMKEKGDIPEGYSVSREKKERFSLILESASTNQTSMYLCASSARDRSNQPQHFGDGTRLSIL.

The chain carries TRBV7-2 and TRBJ2-7; 7 bases match TRBD2. The V segment lost 2 bases and the J segment 4 bases; nucleotides outside the gene matches: 5. This CDR3 has 14 residues. Germline V gene lookup returns CDR1 SGHTA and CDR2 FQGNSA. CDR3 protein: CASSLQGGVYEQYF. CDR3 DNA sequence: TGTGCCAGCAGCTTACAGGGAGGGGTATACGAGCAGTACTTC.

The chain employs TRBV4-2 and TRBJ1-2; D is unresolved. Germline lookup yields CDR1 LGHNA and CDR2 YNFKEQ. Trimming cost V 0 bases and J 5 bases, with 13 bases left between them. The CDR3 contains 15 residues. The CDR3 coding sequence is TGTGCCAGCAGCCAAGAAGGGAGTCTCTCGTATGGCTACACCTTC. This sequence encodes CASSQEGSLSYGYTF.

The CDR3 region is CASSQGGFLSGNTIYF. CDR3 bases: TGTGCCAGCAGCCAAGGAGGGTTCCTCTCTGGAAACACCATATATTTT. V is TRBV3-1 (or the pseudogene TRBV3-2) and J is TRBJ1-3; unclear D gene. Germline CDR1 and CDR2: LGHDT and YNNKEL (reference sequence). Trimming pared 1 base from V and 0 bases from J, leaving 10 bases between. This CDR3 has 16 residues.

CDR3 DNA: TGCGCCAGCAGCCAAGGACAGGGAAACACTGAAGCTTTCTTT. Residues: CASSQGQGNTEAFF. The chain is built from TRBV4-1 and TRBJ1-1, with 7 bases aligning to TRBD1. This CDR3 comprises 14 residues. V lost 1 base and J lost 2; bases outside the gene matches: 1. Germline V gene sequence: CDR1 MGHRA, CDR2 YSYEKL.

This chain links TRBV19 with TRBJ2-2, with 16 bases identical to TRBD2. The V segment lost 11 bases and the J segment 1 base; nucleotides outside the gene matches: 4. CDR3 size: 16 residues. CDR1 is LNHDA, CDR2 SQIVND, per germline (reference sequence). The CDR3 protein is CAAGTSGRVNTGELFF. In nucleotides, the CDR3 is TGTGCCGCCGGGACTAGCGGGAGGGTGAACACCGGGGAGCTGTTTTTT. Combining the CDR3 with reference TRBV19 and TRBJ2-2 gives the whole variable domain DGGITQSPKYLFRKEGQNVTLSCEQNLNHDAMYWYRQDPGQGLRLIYYSQIVNDFQKGDIAEGYSVSREKKESFPLTVTSAQKNPTAFYLCAAGTSGRVNTGELFFGEGSRLTVL.

In the case of this clone: The junction and the germline gene differ at one end; a read error may be behind it. The V and J genes are TRBV10-1 and TRBJ1-2; 11 bases agree with TRBD1. This CDR3 has 13 residues. The germline gives CDR1 WNHNN, CDR2 SYGVQD (reference sequence). CDR3 coding DNA: TGCGCCCGCAGTGGACAGGGGGCTGGCGGCTACACCTTC. This translates into CARSGQGAGGYTF.

V usage is TRBV19 and J usage is TRBJ1-4; D possibly corresponds to TRBD1 (6 bases). Trimming removed 7 bases at V and 8 bases at J, with 17 bases between. Germline CDR1 reads LNHDA; CDR2 reads SQIVND (reference sequence). CDR3 size: 14 residues. The DNA for the CDR3 is TGTGCCAGTAAACCCGGGACATCATACGAAAAACTGTTTTTT. Translation gives CASKPGTSYEKLFF.

The gene calls are TRBV4-1 and TRBJ2-3; TRBD2 might be the D (5 bases). Germline assignment: CDR1 MGHRA and CDR2 YSYEKL. V lost 2 bases and J lost 1, with 13 bases in between. This CDR3 spans 16 amino acids. Here the CDR3 DNA reads TGCGCCAGCAGCCAAAGGGCGAGGGCGGGCACAGATACGCAGTATTTT. It translates to CASSQRARAGTDTQYF.

The gene calls are TRBV6-5 and TRBJ2-3; 9 bases are shared with TRBD1. CDR1 and CDR2 (germline): MNHEY, SVGAGI. This CDR3 contains 16 residues. J gave up 4 bases and V 2 bases, and 7 bases lay outside the gene matches. CDR3: CASSYRPGQGADTQYF. The CDR3 nucleotides are TGTGCCAGCAGTTACCGGCCGGGACAGGGCGCAGATACGCAGTATTTT.

The chain uses TRBV7-2 and TRBJ1-4; 8 bases match TRBD1. CDR1 SGHTA and CDR2 FQGNSA come from the germline V gene. J gave up 6 bases and V 5 bases, and 5 bases lay outside the gene matches. The CDR3 spans 14 residues. CDR3 loop: CASSANRGDEKLFF. In DNA, the CDR3 is TGTGCCAGCAGCGCAAACAGGGGGGATGAAAAACTGTTTTTT.

The chain carries TRBV15 and TRBJ2-2; tentatively, D is TRBD2 (6 bases). The CDR3 extends over 15 amino acids. Trimming stripped 1 base from V and 7 bases from J, with 13 bases between. Germline V lookup: CDR1 LNHNV, CDR2 YYDKDF (reference sequence). DNA for the CDR3: TGTGCCACCAGCAGAGCGGGGGTGTCGTACGGGGAGCTGTTTTTT. Translated, it gives CATSRAGVSYGELFF.

CDR3 sequence: CASSLVGTAGNTIYF. Here the CDR3 DNA reads TGCGCCAGCAGCTTGGTTGGGACAGCTGGAAACACCATATATTTT. This rearrangement joins TRBV5-1 to TRBJ1-3, with 7 bases identical to TRBD1. Germline V CDR1 and CDR2: SGHRS, YFSETQ. V was clipped by 0 bases and J by 2 bases; unmatched bases: 2. This CDR3 comprises 15 residues.

A single count supports this clone. The chain has TRBV5-1 and TRBJ2-7; 9 positions agree with TRBD1. Per the germline V gene, CDR1 is SGHRS and CDR2 is YFSETQ. V dropped 4 bases and J dropped 5; count of bases not matched to a gene: 4. The CDR3 consists of 13 residues. DNA of the CDR3: TGCGCCAGCAGCCTGAACAGGGGGCACGAGCAGTACTTC. Translation: CASSLNRGHEQYF.

The chain combines TRBV10-3 with TRBJ2-5, with 9 positions matching TRBD2. The CDR3 consists of 13 residues. Germline CDR1 reads ENHRY; CDR2 reads SYGVKD. V lost 8 bases to trimming and J lost 4 bases; unmatched junction nucleotides: 5. CDR3 in DNA: TGTGCCATCGCGGCTAGCGGGACAGAGACCCAGTACTTC. Its translation: CAIAASGTETQYF.

This chain connects TRBV14 to TRBJ2-1, with 14 bases that match TRBD2. Per the germline V gene, CDR1 is SGHDN and CDR2 is FVKESK. Trimming cost V 3 bases and J 10 bases; bases outside gene matches: 5. The CDR3 runs to 15 residues. The CDR3 DNA reads TGTGCCAGCAGCCAGGGACTAGCGGGAGCGGAGGAGCAGTTCTTC. It specifies CASSQGLAGAEEQFF.

In nucleotides, the CDR3 is TGTGCCAGTAGTAAGGAACGCTATGGCTACACCTTC. Translated: CASSKERYGYTF. The chain uses TRBV19 and TRBJ1-2, with unresolved D. The CDR3 spans 12 residues. CDR1 and CDR2 (germline): LNHDA, SQIVND (reference sequence). The ends were cut back, 4 bases at V and 4 bases at J, with 7 bases in the middle.

The chain is built from TRBV24-1 and TRBJ1-4; D possibly corresponds to TRBD1 (6 bases). The ends were cut back, 0 bases at V and 8 bases at J, with 12 bases in the middle. Looked up from germline, CDR1 is KGHDR and CDR2 is SFDVKD. The CDR3 contains 15 residues. The CDR3 protein is CATSDLSGGREKLFF. CDR3 nucleotides: TGTGCCACCAGTGATTTGTCGGGGGGGCGAGAAAAACTGTTTTTT.

The J gene is TRBJ1-5, the V gene TRBV6-1, with D perhaps TRBD1 (5 bases). Germline V gene lookup returns CDR1 MNHNS and CDR2 SASEGT. Trimming took off 2 bases at V and 6 bases at J, with 11 bases between the two ends. This CDR3 has 14 amino acids. CDR3: CASSELGRGQPQHF. CDR3 DNA: TGTGCCAGCAGTGAACTGGGGCGCGGTCAGCCCCAGCATTTT.

V is TRBV5-1 and J is TRBJ2-3, with a possible D match to TRBD1 (6 bases). The germline CDR1 and CDR2 sequences are SGHRS and YFSETQ. The CDR3 consists of 15 residues. The ends were cut back, 3 bases at V and 2 bases at J, with 13 bases in the middle. Here the CDR3 DNA reads TGCGCCAGCAGCTCCGGACAGACTAACACAGATACGCAGTATTTT. Its protein is CASSSGQTNTDTQYF.

This sequence joins TRBV7-8 and TRBJ1-4; D possibly corresponds to TRBD1 (5 bases). CDR1 SGHVS and CDR2 FQNEAQ come from the germline V gene. Trimming stripped 3 bases from V and 7 bases from J, with 9 bases between. The CDR3 totals 13 residues. The CDR3 sequence: CASSLGPIEKLFF. DNA of the CDR3: TGTGCCAGCAGCTTGGGGCCTATTGAAAAACTGTTTTTT.

The chain uses TRBV18 and TRBJ2-3; D might be TRBD2 (7 bases). Germline CDR1 reads KGHSH; CDR2 reads LQKENI. The CDR3 runs to 18 residues. V was pared by 0 bases and J by 5 bases, with 21 bases between. The CDR3 spells CASSPPTTGREYGDTQYF. For the CDR3, the DNA is TGTGCCAGCTCACCACCTACAACAGGGAGGGAGTATGGAGATACGCAGTATTTT. The full variable domain, with the rest looked up from reference TRBV18 and TRBJ2-3, is NAGVMQNPRHLVRRRGQEARLRCSPMKGHSHVYWYRQLPEEGLKFMVYLQKENIIDESGMPKERFSAEFPKEGPSILRIQQVVRGDSAAYFCASSPPTTGREYGDTQYFGPGTRLTVL.

V is TRBV4-1 and J is TRBJ2-5, with 8 bases that match TRBD2. Germline loops: CDR1 MGHRA, CDR2 YSYEKL. The CDR3 consists of 15 residues. J was trimmed by 3 bases and V by 3 bases; bases with no gene match: 6. The CDR3 DNA reads as TGCGCCAGCAGCCACCGCGGGAGGCTGGAAGAGACCCAGTACTTC. It translates to CASSHRGRLEETQYF.

The rearrangement joins TRBV6-1 to TRBJ2-7; no reliable D call. The CDR3 length is 14 residues. CDR1 is MNHNS and CDR2 is SASEGT in the germline V gene. V lost 1 base and J lost 1, with 8 bases in between. The CDR3 nucleotides read TGTGCCAGCAGTGAAGGACGGGTGTCCTACGAGCAGTACTTC. This codes for CASSEGRVSYEQYF.

The chain uses TRBV5-1 and TRBJ2-2; no firm D call. CDR1 and CDR2 (germline): SGHRS, YFSETQ. V was cut by 3 bases and J by 2 bases, with 11 bases left in between. This CDR3 is 15 amino acids long. CDR3 DNA sequence: TGCGCCAGCAGCTCGGCCGTAGGAAACACCGGGGAGCTGTTTTTT. Translation: CASSSAVGNTGELFF. Using reference TRBV5-1 and TRBJ2-2 for the parts outside the CDR3, the full variable domain is KAGVTQTPRYLIKTRGQQVTLSCSPISGHRSVSWYQQTPGQGLQFLFEYFSETQRNKGNFPGRFSGRQFSNSRSEMNVSTLELGDSALYLCASSSAVGNTGELFFGEGSRLTVL.

The genes are TRBV5-8 and TRBJ1-2; D perhaps matches TRBD1 (6 bases). The CDR3 totals 14 residues. Germline lookup yields CDR1 SGHTS and CDR2 YDEGEE. Trimming removed 1 base at V and 5 bases at J, with 12 bases between. CDR3 residues: CASSLQTGAYGYTF. In DNA, the CDR3 is TGTGCCAGCAGCTTGCAGACAGGCGCTTATGGCTACACCTTC.